One sample yielded the 21 T cell receptor beta chains listed below, sequenced in a study of Graves' ophthalmopathy and Graves' hyperthyroidism. Investigators amplified TCR beta CDR3 regions from RNA transcripts. Investigators did first-round RT-PCR with HTBI primers, then second-round multiplex PCR. TCRdb fed the multiplex PCR reads into MiXCR, producing one record per CDR3 protein. The repertoire holds approximately 460,000 distinct CDR3 sequences, with about 15% as singletons. The material sequenced was blood. The receptors were gathered from a woman between 25 and 40 years old with Graves' ophthalmopathy.

V and J are TRBV3-1 and TRBJ1-1; D not certain. V lost 1 base, J lost 3 bases, and 12 bases lay in between. Per germline, CDR1 LGHDT and CDR2 YNNKEL (reference sequence). The CDR3 is 15 amino acids. The CDR3 here is CASSQGGPSDTEAFF. The CDR3, as DNA: TGTGCCAGCAGCCAAGGAGGGCCTAGTGACACTGAAGCTTTCTTT.

With respect to this clonotype: Since a much larger clone is just one base distant, this may be a read error. V is TRBV3-1 and J is TRBJ1-5; TRBD1 agrees at 9 bases. CDR3 size: 19 residues. Germline CDR1 reads LGHDT; CDR2 reads YNNKEL (reference sequence). With V trimmed by 3 bases and J by 0 bases, 12 bases remained unmatched. CDR3 sequence reads: CASSHRWTGVSDSNQPQHF. DNA for the CDR3: TGTGCCAGCAGCCACCGTTGGACAGGGGTCTCAGATAGCAATCAGCCCCAGCATTTT.

The chain couples TRBV20-1 to TRBJ1-1; D might be TRBD1 (6 bases). CDR1 is DFQATT, CDR2 SNEGSKA, per germline (reference sequence). The length of the CDR3 is 14 residues. CDR3 amino acids: CGLLDSRMNTEAFF. CDR3 bases: TGCGGACTTTTGGACAGTCGCATGAACACTGAAGCTTTCTTT.

This clonotype has at least ten counts. V gene TRBV6-5 combines with J gene TRBJ2-2, with 11 bases aligning to TRBD2. With V trimmed by 0 bases and J by 6 bases, 0 bases remained unmatched. This CDR3 region has 15 residues. Germline V gene sequence: CDR1 MNHEY, CDR2 SVGAGI. The CDR3 here is CASSYSTSGAGELFF. The CDR3 nucleotides read TGTGCCAGCAGTTACTCGACTAGCGGGGCCGGGGAGCTGTTTTTT.

This clonotype came up many times. The chain carries TRBV19 and TRBJ1-2; D call uncertain. CDR1 LNHDA and CDR2 SQIVND come from the germline V gene (reference sequence). The CDR3 loop spans 13 amino acids. Trimming took 10 bases from V and 0 from J, leaving 12 bases between them. CDR3 DNA sequence: TGTGCCACCGCCGACGGAGCTAACTATGGCTACACCTTC. It codes for CATADGANYGYTF.

In its sample, this clonotype was seen many times. V is TRBV28 and J is TRBJ1-5; the D is unclear. Germline CDR1 is MDHEN and CDR2 is SYDVKM. V was cut by 8 bases and J by 7 bases, with 15 bases left in between. The CDR3 runs to 13 residues. The CDR3 region is CASGPGSSQPQHF. The CDR3 nucleotides are TGTGCCAGCGGCCCAGGAAGTAGCCAGCCCCAGCATTTT.

This clonotype was counted many times. V usage is TRBV28 and J usage is TRBJ1-2; 9 bases align to TRBD1. Germline V gene sequence: CDR1 MDHEN, CDR2 SYDVKM. Trimming removed 5 bases from V and 5 bases from J; junction bases left unmatched: 6. This CDR3 is built from 14 residues. The CDR3 region is CASSGKTGGYGYTF. CDR3 bases: TGTGCCAGCAGTGGGAAGACAGGGGGTTATGGCTACACCTTC.

This clonotype was observed at least ten times. The chain has TRBV2 and TRBJ1-3; 8 bases line up with TRBD1. The V segment lost 6 bases and the J segment 7 bases; nucleotides outside the gene matches: 8. The CDR3 is 14 residues long. The germline gives CDR1 SNHLY, CDR2 FYNNEI. CDR3 DNA: TGTGCCAGCAGATGGACAAGACAGGGGAACACCATATATTTT. Protein sequence: CASRWTRQGNTIYF. Together with reference TRBV2 and TRBJ1-3, the CDR3 gives the full variable domain: EPEVTQTPSHQVTQMGQEVILRCVPISNHLYFYWYRQILGQKVEFLVSFYNNEISEKSEIFDDQFSVERPDGSNFTLKIRSTKLEDSAMYFCASRWTRQGNTIYFGEGSWLTVV.

The chain recombines TRBV11-2 with TRBJ2-5, with no clear D. Trimming took off 9 bases at V and 1 base at J, with 12 bases between the two ends. Germline V lookup: CDR1 SGHAT, CDR2 FQNNGV. The CDR3 is made up of 13 amino acids. CDR3 sequence reads: CASSRIPQETQYF. CDR3 nucleotides: TGTGCCAGTAGCAGAATCCCCCAAGAGACCCAGTACTTC.

This clonotype occurred many times. The chain uses TRBV6-1 and TRBJ1-5, with unresolved D. This CDR3 spans 14 amino acids. V lost 3 bases and J lost 6, with 12 bases in between. Germline lookup yields CDR1 MNHNS and CDR2 SASEGT. Written as DNA, the CDR3 is TGTGCCAGCAGTGAGAGGGTTGAAGGTCAGCCCCAGCATTTT. Its protein product is CASSERVEGQPQHF.

This clonotype appeared many times. The chain employs TRBV28 and TRBJ2-5, with D perhaps being TRBD1 or TRBD2 (5 bases each). Deletions cut 5 bases from V and 2 bases from J, with 15 bases between. This CDR3 region has 15 residues. Per the germline V gene, CDR1 is MDHEN and CDR2 is SYDVKM. This CDR3 is CASSLRDVTQETQYF. CDR3 in DNA: TGTGCCAGCAGTCTCCGGGACGTCACTCAAGAGACCCAGTACTTC. Combining the CDR3 with reference TRBV28 and TRBJ2-5 gives the whole variable domain DVKVTQSSRYLVKRTGEKVFLECVQDMDHENMFWYRQDPGLGLRLIYFSYDVKMKEKGDIPEGYSVSREKKERFSLILESASTNQTSMYLCASSLRDVTQETQYFGPGTRLLVL.

At least ten counts were recorded for this clonotype. This chain uses TRBV19 with TRBJ1-5, with D perhaps matching TRBD1 (6 bases). Germline V gene lookup returns CDR1 LNHDA and CDR2 SQIVND (reference sequence). The CDR3 length is 13 residues. The germline V and J ends were trimmed by 5 bases and 4 bases, with 9 bases remaining between them. This CDR3 reads CASSWTENQPQHF. CDR3 in DNA: TGTGCCAGTAGTTGGACAGAGAATCAGCCCCAGCATTTT.

This rearrangement joins TRBV7-2 to TRBJ2-7; D is uncertain. Between the trimmed V and J ends, which lost 3 bases and 6 bases, there was a span of 12 bases. The CDR3 runs to 13 residues. The germline CDR1 and CDR2 sequences are SGHTA and FQGNSA. The CDR3 DNA reads TGTGCCAGCAGCTTTGGGTCCCTTGCCGAGCAGTACTTC. As protein: CASSFGSLAEQYF.

This clonotype was seen more than once but under ten times. The chain is built from TRBV13 and TRBJ2-4, with D perhaps TRBD2 (7 bases). In germline, CDR1 is PRHDT, CDR2 FYEKMQ (reference sequence). V lost 5 bases and J 7 bases, leaving 21 bases between the germline ends. The CDR3 runs 16 residues. The chain's CDR3 is CASSPGGGAGRNIQYF. The CDR3, as DNA: TGTGCCAGCAGCCCCGGTGGGGGGGCCGGTAGGAACATTCAGTACTTC.

The J gene is TRBJ1-5, the V gene TRBV20-1; D gene uncertain. V was clipped by 1 base and J by 5 bases, with 12 bases between them. Germline V gives CDR1 DFQATT, CDR2 SNEGSKA (reference sequence). CDR3 length equals 14 residues. As DNA, the CDR3 is TGCAGTGCTAGAGTCCTAGGGAGGGATCAGCCCCAGCATTTT. Translated, it gives CSARVLGRDQPQHF.

At least ten counts were recorded for this clonotype. The chain employs TRBV12-3 or TRBV12-4 and TRBJ1-2; a weak D match, TRBD1 (5 bases). This CDR3 has 16 amino acids. V lost 2 bases and J lost 2, with 15 bases in between. The chain's CDR3 is CASSLRDRVSNYGYTF. CDR3 sequence (DNA): TGTGCCAGCAGTTTACGGGACCGTGTTTCAAACTATGGCTACACCTTC.

In its sample, this clonotype was seen many times. The genes are TRBV28 and TRBJ2-7; 8 bases fit TRBD2. The CDR3 contains 17 residues. J was trimmed by 3 bases and V by 5 bases; bases with no gene match: 15. In germline, CDR1 is MDHEN, CDR2 SYDVKM. CDR3 loop: CASSPSLPGLEGYEQYF. CDR3 sequence (DNA): TGTGCCAGCAGTCCCTCCCTGCCGGGACTAGAAGGCTACGAGCAGTACTTC. Full variable domain (missing parts from reference TRBV28 and TRBJ2-7): DVKVTQSSRYLVKRTGEKVFLECVQDMDHENMFWYRQDPGLGLRLIYFSYDVKMKEKGDIPEGYSVSREKKERFSLILESASTNQTSMYLCASSPSLPGLEGYEQYFGPGTRLTVT.

Many counts were recorded for this clonotype. The CDR3 loop is CASSPRGGAGPSGYTF. The DNA for the CDR3 is TGTGCCAGCAGCCCTAGGGGAGGGGCAGGACCCTCGGGCTACACCTTC. This chain joins TRBV11-2 and TRBJ1-2; a possible D gene is TRBD1 (5 bases). V was clipped by 5 bases and J by 8 bases, with 24 bases between them. CDR3 size: 16 residues. CDR1 is SGHAT, CDR2 FQNNGV, per germline.

This clonotype was counted between two and nine times. This chain uses TRBV30 with TRBJ2-7, with D maybe TRBD1 (6 bases). Germline-derived CDR1 and CDR2 are GTSNPN and SVGIG (reference sequence). Trimming shortened V by 5 bases and J by 3 bases, and 14 bases separated the two germline ends. The CDR3 runs 13 residues. Written as DNA, the CDR3 is TGTGCCTGGTCCCCGGGACACCTCTACGAGCAGTACTTC. Encoded protein: CAWSPGHLYEQYF.

This clonotype came up many times. This likely comes from a read error, as the CDR3 has no conserved phenylalanine or tryptophan at its end. V usage is TRBV30 and J usage is TRBJ2-7; D gene uncertain. The CDR3 is 12 amino acids. Trimming took off 5 bases at V and 3 bases at J, with 11 bases between the two ends. Germline loops: CDR1 GTSNPN, CDR2 SVGIG (reference sequence). CDR3 loop: CAWEDGYYEQYS. The CDR3 DNA follows: TGTGCCTGGGAGGACGGGTACTACGAGCAGTACTCC.

A note on this clonotype: A much larger clone differs from this one at a single base, so this may be a read error. This sequence joins TRBV20-1 and TRBJ1-3; no definite D call. Per the germline V gene, CDR1 is DFQATT and CDR2 is SNEGSKA (reference sequence). This CDR3 has 13 amino acids. CDR3 nucleotides: TGCTGTGCTAGAGACGGAGCGGGTCACACCATATATTTT. It codes for CCARDGAGHTIYF.